The clone carrying this TCR beta chain was detected many times. The antigen remains unidentified. The trim removed 6 bases at V and 5 bases at J, leaving 9 bases unmatched. The CDR3 spans 15 residues. In germline, CDR1 is KGHSH, CDR2 LQKENI. The data originate from a study of T cells after yellow fever vaccination. Study findings and constraints: After the booster, roughly 96% of CD4 and approximately 87% of CD8 primary-response clones were re-detected. The study found a weaker secondary response that peaked faster, day 5 versus 15.

Researchers made TCR cDNA using 5'RACE template switching, and this step added a universal primer site and UMIs. TCRdb used MiXCR to reprocess the 5' RACE reads, holding one entry per CDR3 protein. The table includes approximately 250,000 distinct CDR3 sequences, 3.6% detected once. This clonotype was sampled from a man aged 18 to 30 who received the YFV17D yellow fever vaccine. V and J are TRBV18 and TRBJ2-7; TRBD1 aligns across 11 bases. The source material was PBMCs, sampled 15 days after the yellow fever booster vaccination. As DNA, the CDR3 is TGTGCCAGCTCTCGAAGGACAGGGGGCAGGAACGAGCAGTACTTC. This gives the protein CASSRRTGGRNEQYF.